The 9 T cell receptor beta chains given below trace back to one sample, sequenced in a study of CD8+CD57+ T cells in acquired aplastic anemia. It was genomic DNA that served as the template for profiling TCR beta VDJ and CDR3. One entry per CDR3 protein results from TCRdb running MiXCR on the reads. Seen here are 150,000 to 200,000 distinct CDR3 sequences, 40% to 50% observed once, and the top ten hold more than 30%. An expansion of CD8+CD57+ cells by flow cytometry had been shown in patients chosen for sequencing. The sequenced sample was sorted CD4+, CD8+, or CD8+CD57+ T cells (not recorded which) from PBMCs. The receptor source for this set is a human donor with aplastic anemia.

The rearrangement joins TRBV9 to TRBJ1-1; possibly TRBD1 for D (6 bases). Looked up from germline, CDR1 is SGDLS and CDR2 is YYNGEE. Trimming cost V 7 bases and J 1 base, with 8 bases left between them. The CDR3 contains 12 residues. As DNA, the CDR3 is TGTGCCAGCGGGGGACAGAACACTGAAGCTTTCTTT. Translation gives CASGGQNTEAFF.

The V and J genes are TRBV15 and TRBJ2-7; maybe TRBD2 (5 bases). Trimming removed 1 base at V and 1 base at J, with 11 bases between. The germline V gene encodes CDR1 LNHNV and CDR2 YYDKDF (reference sequence). The CDR3 sequence is 15 residues long. The CDR3 DNA reads as TGTGCCACCAGCAGAGTCAACCGGGGTTCCTACGAGCAGTACTTC. This codes for CATSRVNRGSYEQYF.

Ten or more counts support this clonotype. The chain couples TRBV6-5 to TRBJ2-7, with D tentatively TRBD1 (6 bases). V dropped 7 bases and J dropped 3 bases, with 16 bases sitting between them. Germline V lookup: CDR1 MNHEY, CDR2 SVGAGI. This CDR3 has 14 residues. The CDR3 DNA reads as TGTGCCAGCACCCCTGGGGGCTACGGCTACGAGCAGTACTTC. Protein sequence: CASTPGGYGYEQYF.

This rearrangement joins TRBV4-1 to TRBJ1-3; the D gene is possibly TRBD1 (5 bases). CDR1 MGHRA and CDR2 YSYEKL come from the germline V gene. The CDR3 is made up of 14 amino acids. V lost 1 base, J lost 2 bases, and 6 bases lay in between. The CDR3 region is CASSQVGAGNTIYF. CDR3 nucleotide sequence: TGCGCCAGCAGCCAAGTAGGGGCTGGAAACACCATATATTTT.

Only a few counts were recorded for this clonotype. V gene TRBV2 combines with J gene TRBJ2-5; 7 nucleotides line up with TRBD2. Trimming cost V 2 bases and J 6 bases; bases outside gene matches: 6. The length of the CDR3 is 14 residues. Per germline, CDR1 SNHLY and CDR2 FYNNEI. The CDR3 reads CASSELGGSQTQYF. The CDR3, as DNA: TGTGCCAGCAGTGAACTGGGCGGGAGCCAGACCCAGTACTTC.

In its sample, this clonotype was seen many times. The J gene is TRBJ2-7, the V gene TRBV6-5; D may be TRBD1 (6 bases). The CDR3 has 16 residues. The germline V gene has CDR1 MNHEY and CDR2 SVGAGI. With 0 bases removed from V and 4 bases from J, the gap between germline ends came to 16 bases. CDR3 nucleotide sequence: TGTGCCAGCAGTTACTCGACTTCATCTCAGGGGTACGAGCAGTACTTC. Its translation is CASSYSTSSQGYEQYF.

V is TRBV2 and J is TRBJ2-1; 9 bases are shared with TRBD1. CDR3 length: 14 amino acids. Germline V gene data show CDR1 as SNHLY and CDR2 as FYNNEI. Losses at the gene ends were 6 bases for V and 5 bases for J; bases not matched to a gene: 5. CDR3 amino acids: CASSDRDRDNEQFF. The DNA of the CDR3 is TGTGCCAGCAGCGATCGGGACAGGGACAATGAGCAGTTCTTC.

A note on this clonotype: A much larger clone differs from this one at a single base, so this may be a read error. The rearrangement links TRBV5-1 to TRBJ2-2; D gene uncertain. The CDR3 has 13 amino acids. V lost 7 bases, J lost 3 bases, and 10 bases lay in between. Germline V gene lookup returns CDR1 SGHRS and CDR2 YFSETQ. Here the CDR3 reads CASRPPDTGELFF. CDR3 nucleotides: TGCGCCAGCCGGCCCCCCGACACCGGGGAGCTGTTTTTT.

This clonotype was seen ten or more times. The rearrangement joins TRBV2 to TRBJ1-5; 10 bases line up with TRBD1. The CDR3 has 16 residues. Germline V gives CDR1 SNHLY, CDR2 FYNNEI. Germline trimming cut 8 bases from V and 2 bases from J; bases unmatched to any gene: 9. The CDR3 DNA reads TGTGCCAGCCGCCGGACAGGGGGAGCGGGCAATCAGCCCCAGCATTTT. Protein product: CASRRTGGAGNQPQHF.